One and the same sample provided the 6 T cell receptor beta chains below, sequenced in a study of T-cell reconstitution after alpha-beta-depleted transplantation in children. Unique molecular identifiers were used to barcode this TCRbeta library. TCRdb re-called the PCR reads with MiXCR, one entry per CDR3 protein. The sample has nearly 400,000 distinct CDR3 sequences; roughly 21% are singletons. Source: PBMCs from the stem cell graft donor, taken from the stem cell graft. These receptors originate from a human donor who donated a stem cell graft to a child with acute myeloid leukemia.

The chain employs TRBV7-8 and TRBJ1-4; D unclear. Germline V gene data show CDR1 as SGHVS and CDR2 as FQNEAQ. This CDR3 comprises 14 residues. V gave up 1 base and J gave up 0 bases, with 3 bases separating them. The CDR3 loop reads CASSLEATNEKLFF. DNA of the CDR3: TGTGCCAGCAGCTTAGAAGCAACTAATGAAAAACTGTTTTTT. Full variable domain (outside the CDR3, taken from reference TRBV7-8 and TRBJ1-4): GAGVSQSPRYKVAKRGQDVALRCDPISGHVSLFWYQQALGQGPEFLTYFQNEAQLDKSGLPSDRFFAERPEGSVSTLKIQRTQQEDSAVYLCASSLEATNEKLFFGSGTQLSVL.

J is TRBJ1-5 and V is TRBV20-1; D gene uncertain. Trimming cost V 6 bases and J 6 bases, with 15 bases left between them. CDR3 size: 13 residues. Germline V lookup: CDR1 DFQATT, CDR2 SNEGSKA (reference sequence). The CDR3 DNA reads TGCAGTGCCACCGGCCAGCTGGGTCAGCCCCAGCATTTT. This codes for CSATGQLGQPQHF.

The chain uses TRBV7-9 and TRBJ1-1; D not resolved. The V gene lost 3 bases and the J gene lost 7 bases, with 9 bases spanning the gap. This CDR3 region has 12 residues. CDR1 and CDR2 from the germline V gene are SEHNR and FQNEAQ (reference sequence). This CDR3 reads CASSFIDGEAFF. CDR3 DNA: TGTGCCAGCAGCTTTATTGACGGTGAAGCTTTCTTT.

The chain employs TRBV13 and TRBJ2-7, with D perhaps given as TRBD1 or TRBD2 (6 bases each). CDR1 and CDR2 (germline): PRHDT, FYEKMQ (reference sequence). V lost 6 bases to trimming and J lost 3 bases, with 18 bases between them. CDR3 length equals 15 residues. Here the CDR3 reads CASSPDGGGFYEQYF. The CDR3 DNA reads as TGTGCCAGCAGTCCAGATGGAGGGGGTTTCTACGAGCAGTACTTC. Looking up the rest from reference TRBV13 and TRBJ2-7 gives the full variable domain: AAGVIQSPRHLIKEKRETATLKCYPIPRHDTVYWYQQGPGQDPQFLISFYEKMQSDKGSIPDRFSAQQFSDYHSELNMSSLELGDSALYFCASSPDGGGFYEQYFGPGTRLTVT.

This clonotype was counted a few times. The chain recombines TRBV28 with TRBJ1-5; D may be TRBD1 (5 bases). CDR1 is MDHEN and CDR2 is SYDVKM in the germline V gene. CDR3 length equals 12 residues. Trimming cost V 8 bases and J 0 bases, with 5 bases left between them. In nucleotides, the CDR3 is TGTGCCAGCGGGGCTAGCAATCAGCCCCAGCATTTT. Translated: CASGASNQPQHF.

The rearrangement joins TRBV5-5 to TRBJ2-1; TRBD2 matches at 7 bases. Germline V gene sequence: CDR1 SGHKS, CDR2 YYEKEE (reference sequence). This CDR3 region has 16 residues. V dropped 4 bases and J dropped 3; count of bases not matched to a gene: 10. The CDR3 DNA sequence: TGTGCCAGCAGCAAATCCAGCGGGGAGATCTACAATGAGCAGTTCTTC. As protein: CASSKSSGEIYNEQFF.